The rows below give T cell receptor beta chains drawn from one sample of a study of shared clonotypes between healthy human individuals. Clones were sequenced by immunoSEQ multiplex PCR, and TCRdb holds only the in-frame ones, with some missing. The sample records more than 2 million clones, about 95% being singletons. Sequencing was carried out using naive CD4+ T cells sorted from blood. The receptors come from a man aged 18-30 years in good health. CDR3s include the opening cysteine and the closing phenylalanine or tryptophan. Each record gives: V gene, CDR3 length, clone size, J gene, D gene, CDR3 DNA, CDR3 protein. The D gene is left open where the match is weak. A row's size may be missing; if present it is once, few, many or a size class.

V: TRBV6-6; length: 15; size: .; J: TRBJ2-2; D: .; DNA: TGTGCCAGCAGTTACTCTGGAGCGAACACCGGGGAGCTGTTTTTT; CDR3: CASSYSGANTGELFF
V: TRBV5-6; length: 12; size: .; J: TRBJ1-5; D: .; DNA: TGTGCCAGCAGCTGGACCCTTCAGCCCCAGCATTTT; CDR3: CASSWTLQPQHF
V: TRBV9; length: 19; size: .; J: TRBJ2-6; D: .; DNA: TGTGCCAGCAGCTCCACGGCTAGCTCAACTTACTCTGGGGCCAACGTCCTGACTTTC; CDR3: CASSSTASSTYSGANVLTF
V: TRBV5-1; length: 15; size: .; J: TRBJ2-4; D: TRBD2; DNA: TGCGCCAGCAGCTTTAGCGGGGGAGCCAAAAACATTCAGTACTTC; CDR3: CASSFSGGAKNIQYF
V: TRBV13; length: 15; size: .; J: TRBJ2-7; D: .; DNA: TGTGCCAGCAGCTTAGATCCAGCCTCCTCCTACGAGCAGTACTTC; CDR3: CASSLDPASSYEQYF
V: TRBV19; length: 18; size: .; J: TRBJ1-2; D: .; DNA: TGTGCCAGTAGTGGTCAAGTGCGTGGCGGCGATACGTACTATGGCTACACCTTC; CDR3: CASSGQVRGGDTYYGYTF
V: TRBV11-2; length: 15; size: .; J: TRBJ1-2; D: .; DNA: TGTGCCAGCAGCGACCGGGACACAGGGACGACGGGCTACACCTTC; CDR3: CASSDRDTGTTGYTF
V: TRBV2; length: 15; size: .; J: TRBJ1-5; D: .; DNA: TGTGCCAGCAGAGAGGGGGTGGAAGGCAATCAGCCCCAGCATTTT; CDR3: CASREGVEGNQPQHF
V: TRBV10-3; length: 14; size: .; J: TRBJ1-5; D: .; DNA: TGTGCCATCGGGGGTGCAGGGGTAAATCAGCCCCAGCATTTT; CDR3: CAIGGAGVNQPQHF
V: TRBV2; length: 12; size: .; J: TRBJ1-1; D: .; DNA: TGTGCCAGCAGGGCAGGGAACACTGAAGCTTTCTTT; CDR3: CASRAGNTEAFF
V: TRBV11-2; length: 15; size: .; J: TRBJ1-1; D: .; DNA: TGTGCCAGCAGCCCACGGACAGCAACCTACACTGAAGCTTTCTTT; CDR3: CASSPRTATYTEAFF
V: TRBV19; length: 15; size: few; J: TRBJ1-2; D: .; DNA: TGTGCCAGTAGTATAGGGGAGGGCAAAGTGTATGGCTACACCTTC; CDR3: CASSIGEGKVYGYTF
V: TRBV2; length: 16; size: few; J: TRBJ2-5; D: TRBD1; DNA: TGTGCCAGCAGTGATTCCGAAAAGGGGGCCCAAGAGACCCAGTACTTC; CDR3: CASSDSEKGAQETQYF
V: TRBV2; length: 14; size: .; J: TRBJ2-3; D: TRBD2; DNA: TGTGCCAGCAACGGGGGACTACCCACAGATACGCAGTATTTT; CDR3: CASNGGLPTDTQYF
V: TRBV6-5; length: 14; size: .; J: TRBJ2-5; D: TRBD2; DNA: TGTGCCAGCAGTCGGACTAGCGCAGTGGTGACCCAGTACTTC; CDR3: CASSRTSAVVTQYF
V: TRBV30; length: 15; size: many; J: TRBJ1-1; D: TRBD1; DNA: TGTGCCTGGCAAGGACAGGGGGTTTTGAACACTGAAGCTTTCTTT; CDR3: CAWQGQGVLNTEAFF
V: TRBV7-9; length: 18; size: .; J: TRBJ2-7; D: .; DNA: TGTGCCAGCAGCGAAAGTAGGGGTATCGGGGGCGCGAAAGACGAGCAGTACTTC; CDR3: CASSESRGIGGAKDEQYF
V: TRBV21-1; length: 14; size: .; J: TRBJ1-5; D: .; DNA: TGTGCCAGCAGCCCGGGAAGAGGCTGGCAGCCCCAGCATTTT; CDR3: CASSPGRGWQPQHF
V: TRBV28; length: 15; size: .; J: TRBJ1-2; D: TRBD1; DNA: TGTGCCAGCAGTCAAGGGGGACAGGGTAACTATGGCTACACCTTC; CDR3: CASSQGGQGNYGYTF
V: TRBV4-1; length: 20; size: .; J: TRBJ1-4; D: TRBD1; DNA: TGCGCCAGCAGCCAAGGGACTAAGGGACAGAACCCTGCAACTAATGAAAAACTGTTTTTT; CDR3: CASSQGTKGQNPATNEKLFF
V: TRBV1; length: 16; size: .; J: TRBJ2-1; D: .; DNA: TGCACCAGCAGCCGGGGCTCTCCACCCGGACCCAATGAGCAGTTCTTC; CDR3: CTSSRGSPPGPNEQFF
V: TRBV27; length: 15; size: .; J: TRBJ1-2; D: .; DNA: TGTGCCAGCAGTTTACAAGCCCAGGCCCTATATGGCTACACCTTC; CDR3: CASSLQAQALYGYTF
V: TRBV20-1; length: 10; size: .; J: TRBJ2-1; D: .; DNA: TGCAGTGTCCAAAGGGCCGAGCAGTTCTTC; CDR3: CSVQRAEQFF
V: TRBV10-1; length: 15; size: .; J: TRBJ2-5; D: TRBD1; DNA: TGCGCCAGCAGTGATGCCAGGGGGAGCCAAGAGACCCAGTACTTC; CDR3: CASSDARGSQETQYF
V: TRBV18; length: 15; size: .; J: TRBJ2-3; D: .; DNA: TGTGCCAGCTCACTAAGGCAGGGGTTCACAGATACGCAGTATTTT; CDR3: CASSLRQGFTDTQYF
V: TRBV5-4; length: 17; size: once; J: TRBJ2-5; D: TRBD2; DNA: TGTGCCAGCAGCCAGACTAGCGGGGGGTTATTGGCGGAGACCCAGTACTTC; CDR3: CASSQTSGGLLAETQYF
V: TRBV6-1; length: 14; size: .; J: TRBJ2-3; D: .; DNA: TGTGCCAGCAGGCCCGGGGGACTCGGGGATACGCAGTATTTT; CDR3: CASRPGGLGDTQYF
V: TRBV19; length: 15; size: .; J: TRBJ1-6; D: .; DNA: TGTGCCAGTAACCAACAGGGACACGGGGGTTCACCCCTCCACTTT; CDR3: CASNQQGHGGSPLHF
V: TRBV6-1; length: 15; size: .; J: TRBJ1-2; D: .; DNA: TGTGCCAGCAGTCCTGGGGGACCCCCTAACTATGGCTACACCTTC; CDR3: CASSPGGPPNYGYTF
V: TRBV9; length: 16; size: .; J: TRBJ1-4; D: .; DNA: TGTGCCAGCAGCCCTAAGGCTACAGGTAGTCGGGAAAAACTGTTTTTT; CDR3: CASSPKATGSREKLFF
V: TRBV6-1; length: 12; size: .; J: TRBJ2-7; D: .; DNA: TGTGCCAGCAGTGCCGGTTTCTACGAGCAGTACTTC; CDR3: CASSAGFYEQYF
V: TRBV6-1; length: 15; size: .; J: TRBJ1-1; D: .; DNA: TGTGCCAGCAGTGAAGGGCCAGGGGTCAACACTGAAGCTTTCTTT; CDR3: CASSEGPGVNTEAFF
V: TRBV5-6; length: 16; size: .; J: TRBJ1-4; D: .; DNA: TGTGCCAGCAGCTTGGCGAGGGAAGCAACTAATGAAAAACTGTTTTTT; CDR3: CASSLAREATNEKLFF
V: TRBV14; length: 14; size: .; J: TRBJ2-6; D: .; DNA: TGTGCCAGCAGCCCAAGCTCTGGGGCCAACGTCCTGACTTTC; CDR3: CASSPSSGANVLTF
V: TRBV30; length: 13; size: .; J: TRBJ2-7; D: TRBD1; DNA: TGTGCCTGGAGGCAGACAGGGTGGGGCGAGCAGTACTTC; CDR3: CAWRQTGWGEQYF
V: TRBV9; length: 16; size: .; J: TRBJ1-1; D: TRBD1; DNA: TGTGCCAAACAGGACAGGGTAGAGGGGATGAACACTGAAGCTTTCTTT; CDR3: CAKQDRVEGMNTEAFF
V: TRBV7-9; length: 14; size: once; J: TRBJ1-6; D: .; DNA: TGTGCCAGCAGCTTTAGACGGAGTAATTCACCCCTCCACTTT; CDR3: CASSFRRSNSPLHF
V: TRBV7-9; length: 14; size: .; J: TRBJ2-7; D: .; DNA: TGTGCCAGCAGCTTCGAAGGGCATAACGACGAGCAGTACTTC; CDR3: CASSFEGHNDEQYF
V: TRBV9; length: 15; size: .; J: TRBJ2-1; D: .; DNA: TGTGCCAGCAGCAGACAGGAGTGGACCTACAATGAGCAGTTCTTC; CDR3: CASSRQEWTYNEQFF
V: TRBV30; length: 17; size: once; J: TRBJ2-6; D: .; DNA: TGTGCCTGGATTCGGTCTAGCTTATTCTCTGGGGCCAACGTCCTGACTTTC; CDR3: CAWIRSSLFSGANVLTF
V: TRBV6-5; length: 13; size: .; J: TRBJ2-7; D: .; DNA: TGTGCCAGCAGTTACGGCCCGTCCTACGAGCAGTACTTC; CDR3: CASSYGPSYEQYF
V: TRBV6-5; length: 13; size: .; J: TRBJ1-2; D: .; DNA: TGTGCCAGCAGTTACCGCACAGCCGCTGGCTACACCTTC; CDR3: CASSYRTAAGYTF
V: TRBV4-3; length: 13; size: .; J: TRBJ2-1; D: .; DNA: TGCGCCAGCAGTCAAGGGGCTAGCAATGAGCAGTTCTTC; CDR3: CASSQGASNEQFF